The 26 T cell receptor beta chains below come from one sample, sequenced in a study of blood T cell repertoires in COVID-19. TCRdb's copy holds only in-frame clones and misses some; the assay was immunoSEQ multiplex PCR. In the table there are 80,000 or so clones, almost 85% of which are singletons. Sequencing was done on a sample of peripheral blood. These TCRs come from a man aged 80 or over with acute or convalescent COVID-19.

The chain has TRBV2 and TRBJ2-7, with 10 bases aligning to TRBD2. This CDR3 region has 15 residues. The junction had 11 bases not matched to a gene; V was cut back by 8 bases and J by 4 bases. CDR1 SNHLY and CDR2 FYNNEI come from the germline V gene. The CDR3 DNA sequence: TGTGCCAGCCAGCAAATGACTAGCGGGTTATACGAGCAGTACTTC. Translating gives CASQQMTSGLYEQYF.

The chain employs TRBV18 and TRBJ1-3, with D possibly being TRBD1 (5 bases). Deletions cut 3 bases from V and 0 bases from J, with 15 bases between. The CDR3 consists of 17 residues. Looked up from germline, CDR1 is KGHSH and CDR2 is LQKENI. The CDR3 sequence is CASSPLRDWSSGNTIYF. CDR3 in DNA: TGTGCCAGCTCACCTCTCCGGGACTGGAGCTCTGGAAACACCATATATTTT.

As DNA, the CDR3 is TGTGCCAGCAGTTACTCGAGTGGGGCCTATGGCTACACCTTC. It is translated as CASSYSSGAYGYTF. The V call is TRBV6-5, the J call TRBJ1-2; a weak D match, TRBD1 (5 bases). Trimming removed 0 bases from V and 4 bases from J, with 9 bases in between. CDR3 length equals 14 residues. Germline CDR1 reads MNHEY; CDR2 reads SVGAGI.

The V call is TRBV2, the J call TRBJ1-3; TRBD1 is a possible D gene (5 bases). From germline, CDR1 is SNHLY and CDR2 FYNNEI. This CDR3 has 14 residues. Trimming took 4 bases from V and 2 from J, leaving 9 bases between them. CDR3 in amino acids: CASSAGRAGNTIYF. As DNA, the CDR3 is TGTGCCAGCAGTGCGGGCAGGGCTGGAAACACCATATATTTT. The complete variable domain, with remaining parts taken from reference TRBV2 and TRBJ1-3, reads EPEVTQTPSHQVTQMGQEVILRCVPISNHLYFYWYRQILGQKVEFLVSFYNNEISEKSEIFDDQFSVERPDGSNFTLKIRSTKLEDSAMYFCASSAGRAGNTIYFGEGSWLTVV.

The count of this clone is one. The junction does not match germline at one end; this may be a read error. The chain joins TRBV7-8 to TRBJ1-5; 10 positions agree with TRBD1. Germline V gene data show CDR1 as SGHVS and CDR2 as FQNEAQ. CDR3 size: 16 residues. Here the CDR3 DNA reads TGTGCCTGCAGCCCATCGACAGGGGGCGGTAATCAGCCCCAGCATTTT. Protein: CACSPSTGGGNQPQHF.

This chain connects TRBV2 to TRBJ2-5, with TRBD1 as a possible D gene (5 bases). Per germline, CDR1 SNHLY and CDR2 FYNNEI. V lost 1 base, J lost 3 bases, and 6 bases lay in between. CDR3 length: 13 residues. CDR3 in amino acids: CASSEGGKETQYF. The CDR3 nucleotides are TGTGCCAGCAGTGAAGGGGGCAAAGAGACCCAGTACTTC.

CDR3 loop: CASSVRGGMEEQYF. DNA for the CDR3: TGTGCCAGCAGCGTAAGGGGAGGTATGGAGGAGCAGTACTTC. V usage is TRBV9 and J usage is TRBJ2-7, with D possibly TRBD2 on 6 matching bases. Germline loops: CDR1 SGDLS, CDR2 YYNGEE. Deletions cut 1 base from V and 7 bases from J, with 15 bases between. The CDR3 loop spans 14 amino acids. Full variable domain (remainder filled in from reference TRBV9 and TRBJ2-7): DSGVTQTPKHLITATGQRVTLRCSPRSGDLSVYWYQQSLDQGLQFLIQYYNGEERAKGNILERFSAQQFPDLHSELNLSSLELGDSALYFCASSVRGGMEEQYFGPGTRLTVT.

CDR3 residues: CASSPGTVSAEAFF. The CDR3 bases are TGTGCCAGCAGTCCCGGGACAGTGAGTGCTGAAGCTTTCTTT. The chain has TRBV5-6 and TRBJ1-1; 7 bases match TRBD1. V was clipped by 5 bases and J by 6 bases; unmatched bases: 10. Germline CDR1 reads SGHDT; CDR2 reads YYEEEE. CDR3 size: 14 residues.

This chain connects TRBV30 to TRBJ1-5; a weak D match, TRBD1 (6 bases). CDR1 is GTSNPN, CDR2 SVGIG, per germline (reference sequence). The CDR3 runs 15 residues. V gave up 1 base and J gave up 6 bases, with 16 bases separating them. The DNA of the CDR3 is TGTGCCTGGAGTGGGAAACAGGGAGCTAGTCAGCCCCAGCATTTT. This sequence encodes CAWSGKQGASQPQHF.

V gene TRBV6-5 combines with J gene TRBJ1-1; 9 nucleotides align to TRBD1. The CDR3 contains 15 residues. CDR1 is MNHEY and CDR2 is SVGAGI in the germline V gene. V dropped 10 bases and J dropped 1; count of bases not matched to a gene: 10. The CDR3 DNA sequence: TGTGCCACCTCGGGACAGGGACTCGGGAACACTGAAGCTTTCTTT. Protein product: CATSGQGLGNTEAFF.

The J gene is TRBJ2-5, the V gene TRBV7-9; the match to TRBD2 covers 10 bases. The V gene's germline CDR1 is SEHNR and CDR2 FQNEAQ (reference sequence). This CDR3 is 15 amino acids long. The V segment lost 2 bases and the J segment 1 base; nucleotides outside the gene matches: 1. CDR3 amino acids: CASSLIAGGQETQYF. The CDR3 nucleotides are TGTGCCAGCAGCTTAATAGCGGGGGGCCAAGAGACCCAGTACTTC.

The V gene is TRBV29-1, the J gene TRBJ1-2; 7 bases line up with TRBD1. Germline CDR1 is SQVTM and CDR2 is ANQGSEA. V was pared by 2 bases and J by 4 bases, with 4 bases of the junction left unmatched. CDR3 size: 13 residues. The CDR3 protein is CSVESAGGYGYTF. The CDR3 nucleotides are TGCAGCGTTGAATCCGCAGGGGGCTATGGCTACACCTTC.

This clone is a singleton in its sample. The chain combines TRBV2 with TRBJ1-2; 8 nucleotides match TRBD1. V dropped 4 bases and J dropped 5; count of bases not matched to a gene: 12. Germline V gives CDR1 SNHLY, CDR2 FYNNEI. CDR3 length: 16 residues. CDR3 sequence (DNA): TGTGCCAGCAGTGGATGGGCAGGGGGCTTGGGGTATGGCTACACCTTC. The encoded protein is CASSGWAGGLGYGYTF.

In nucleotides, the CDR3 is TGTGCCACCAGTGATTCGGTCGAGGAGACCCAGTACTTC. It translates to CATSDSVEETQYF. V usage is TRBV24-1 and J usage is TRBJ2-5; no reliable D call. The V end was cut by 2 bases, the J end by 5 bases, with 8 bases between. The CDR3 length is 13 residues. CDR1 KGHDR and CDR2 SFDVKD come from the germline V gene.

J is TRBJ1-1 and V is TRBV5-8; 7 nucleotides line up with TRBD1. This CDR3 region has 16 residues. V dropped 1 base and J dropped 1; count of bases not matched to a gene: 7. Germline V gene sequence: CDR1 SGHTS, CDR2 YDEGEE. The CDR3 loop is CASSLTPGQSNTEAFF. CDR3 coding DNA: TGTGCCAGCAGCTTGACCCCGGGACAGTCGAACACTGAAGCTTTCTTT.

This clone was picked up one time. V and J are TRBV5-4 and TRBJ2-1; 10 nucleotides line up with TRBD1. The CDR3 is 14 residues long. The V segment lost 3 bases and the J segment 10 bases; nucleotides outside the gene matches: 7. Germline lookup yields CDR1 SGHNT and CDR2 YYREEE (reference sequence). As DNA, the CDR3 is TGTGCCAGCAGCTCGAAGGACAGGGGGGGCGAGCAGTTCTTC. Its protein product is CASSSKDRGGEQFF. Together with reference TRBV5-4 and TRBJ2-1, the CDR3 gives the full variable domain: ETGVTQSPTHLIKTRGQQVTLRCSSQSGHNTVSWYQQALGQGPQFIFQYYREEENGRGNFPPRFSGLQFPNYSSELNVNALELDDSALYLCASSSKDRGGEQFFGPGTRLTVL.

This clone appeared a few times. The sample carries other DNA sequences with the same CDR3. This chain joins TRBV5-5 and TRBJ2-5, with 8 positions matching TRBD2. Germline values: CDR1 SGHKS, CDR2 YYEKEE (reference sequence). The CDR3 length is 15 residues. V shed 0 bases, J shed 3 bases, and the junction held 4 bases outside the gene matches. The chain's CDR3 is CASSLGPGGEETQYF. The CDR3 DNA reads TGTGCCAGCAGCTTGGGCCCCGGGGGGGAAGAGACCCAGTACTTC.

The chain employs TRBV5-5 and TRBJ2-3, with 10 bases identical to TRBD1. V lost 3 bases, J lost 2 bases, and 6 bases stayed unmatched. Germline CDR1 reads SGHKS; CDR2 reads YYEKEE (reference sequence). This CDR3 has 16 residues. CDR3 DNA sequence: TGTGCCAGCAGCTGGGGGGGACAGGGGCCCACAGATACGCAGTATTTT. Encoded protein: CASSWGGQGPTDTQYF.

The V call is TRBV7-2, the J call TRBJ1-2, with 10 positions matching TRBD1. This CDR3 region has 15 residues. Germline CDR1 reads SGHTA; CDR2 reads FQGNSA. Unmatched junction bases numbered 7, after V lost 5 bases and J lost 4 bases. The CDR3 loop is CASSPRDRGFYGYTF. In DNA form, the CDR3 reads TGTGCCAGCAGCCCCCGGGACAGGGGTTTCTATGGCTACACCTTC.

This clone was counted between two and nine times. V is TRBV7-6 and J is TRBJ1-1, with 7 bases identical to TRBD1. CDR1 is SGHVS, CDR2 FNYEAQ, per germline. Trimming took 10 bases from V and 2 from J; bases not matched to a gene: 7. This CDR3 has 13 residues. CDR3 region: CAISTGPNTEAFF. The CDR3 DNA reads TGTGCCATTTCGACAGGGCCCAACACTGAAGCTTTCTTT.

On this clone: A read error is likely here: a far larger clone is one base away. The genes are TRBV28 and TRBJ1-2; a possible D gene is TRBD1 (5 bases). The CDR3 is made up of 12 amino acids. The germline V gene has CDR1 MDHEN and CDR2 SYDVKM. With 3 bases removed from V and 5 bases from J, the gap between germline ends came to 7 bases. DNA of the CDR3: TGTGCCAGCAGTTTGGGGGGGTATGGCTACACCTTC. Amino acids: CASSLGGYGYTF.

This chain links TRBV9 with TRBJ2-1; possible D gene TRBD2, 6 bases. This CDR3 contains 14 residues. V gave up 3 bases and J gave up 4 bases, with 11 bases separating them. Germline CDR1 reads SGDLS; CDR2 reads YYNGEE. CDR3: CASSASGLYNEQFF. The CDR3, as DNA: TGTGCCAGCAGCGCCAGCGGGCTTTACAATGAGCAGTTCTTC.

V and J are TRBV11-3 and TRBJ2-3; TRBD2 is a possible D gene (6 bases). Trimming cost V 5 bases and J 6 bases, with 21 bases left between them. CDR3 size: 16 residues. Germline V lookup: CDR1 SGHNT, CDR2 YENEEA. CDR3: CASSTGSGGVNDTQYF. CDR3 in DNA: TGTGCCAGCAGCACCGGGTCAGGCGGGGTCAATGATACGCAGTATTTT.

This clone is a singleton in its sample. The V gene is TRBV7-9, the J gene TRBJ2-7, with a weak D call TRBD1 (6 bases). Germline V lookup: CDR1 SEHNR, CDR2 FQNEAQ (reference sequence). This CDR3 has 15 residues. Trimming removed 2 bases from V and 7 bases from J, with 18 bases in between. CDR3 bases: TGTGCCAGCAGCTTACCCGGGACACCCTCCGGGGAGCAGTACTTC. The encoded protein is CASSLPGTPSGEQYF.

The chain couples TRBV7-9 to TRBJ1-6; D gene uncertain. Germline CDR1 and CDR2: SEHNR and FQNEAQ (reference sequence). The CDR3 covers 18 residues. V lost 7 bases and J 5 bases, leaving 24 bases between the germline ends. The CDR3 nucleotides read TGTGCCAGCAACAGTCCTTATAACGACCCGAATAATAATTCACCCCTCCACTTT. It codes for CASNSPYNDPNNNSPLHF.

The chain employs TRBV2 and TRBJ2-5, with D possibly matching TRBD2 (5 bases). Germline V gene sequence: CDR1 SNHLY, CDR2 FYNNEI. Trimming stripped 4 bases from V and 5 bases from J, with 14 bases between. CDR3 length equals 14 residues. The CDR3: CASSGGPRGETQYF. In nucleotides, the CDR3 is TGTGCCAGCAGTGGTGGCCCCCGAGGGGAGACCCAGTACTTC.